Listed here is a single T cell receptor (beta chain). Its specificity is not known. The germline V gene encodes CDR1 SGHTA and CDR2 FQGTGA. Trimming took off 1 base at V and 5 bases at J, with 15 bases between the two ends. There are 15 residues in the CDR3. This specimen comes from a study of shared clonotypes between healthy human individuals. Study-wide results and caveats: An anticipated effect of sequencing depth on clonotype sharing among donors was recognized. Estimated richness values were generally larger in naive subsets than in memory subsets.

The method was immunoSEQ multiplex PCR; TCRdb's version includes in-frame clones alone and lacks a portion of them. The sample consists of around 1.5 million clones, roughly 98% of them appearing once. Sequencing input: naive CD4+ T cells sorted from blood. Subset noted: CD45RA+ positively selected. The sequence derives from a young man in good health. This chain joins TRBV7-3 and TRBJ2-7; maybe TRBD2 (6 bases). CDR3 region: CASSLRVGSVNEQYF. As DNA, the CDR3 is TGTGCCAGCAGCTTAAGGGTCGGGAGTGTCAACGAGCAGTACTTC.